The rows below give T cell receptor beta chains drawn from one sample of a study of blood T cell repertoires in COVID-19. Profiling relied on immunoSEQ multiplex PCR, and the TCRdb table lists in-frame clones only, not all of them. The repertoire includes tens of thousands of clones, around nine tenths of them detected once, and 1.7% sits in the top ten. Sequenced material: peripheral blood. The receptors were gathered from a man aged 60 to 75 with acute or convalescent COVID-19. Both conserved end residues are part of each CDR3. D genes are given only for firm matches. Size tells how often a clone was seen (once, few, many) or the class of an expanded clone, and some rows leave it out.

D,V,J,size,CDR3,DNA
.,TRBV5-8,TRBJ1-4,.,CASSLGGRNPTNEKLFF,TGTGCCAGCAGCTTGGGAGGTCGGAACCCAACTAATGAAAAACTGTTTTTT
.,TRBV12-5,TRBJ2-1,once,CASGSLVRNEQFF,TGTGCTAGTGGTTCCTTGGTGAGGAATGAGCAGTTCTTC
.,TRBV7-9,TRBJ1-1,once,CASSLGRGAEAEAFF,TGTGCCAGCAGCTTAGGGCGGGGGGCGGAGGCTGAAGCTTTCTTT
TRBD2,TRBV18,TRBJ2-5,.,CASSQIRGEQETQYF,TGTGCCAGCTCACAAATCCGGGGGGAACAAGAGACCCAGTACTTC
TRBD1,TRBV11-3,TRBJ1-1,.,CASSPGQVITEAFF,TGTGCCAGCAGCCCGGGACAGGTGATCACTGAAGCTTTCTTT
.,TRBV30,TRBJ2-7,.,CAWMGGNYEQYF,TGTGCCTGGATGGGGGGAAACTACGAGCAGTACTTC
.,TRBV28,TRBJ1-5,.,CASSSGFYYQPQHF,TGTGCCAGCTCCTCGGGTTTTTACTATCAGCCCCAGCATTTT
.,TRBV19,TRBJ1-4,.,CASMPRDTRNEKLFF,TGTGCCAGTATGCCGAGAGACACCAGAAATGAAAAACTGTTTTTT
TRBD1,TRBV19,TRBJ1-3,.,CASSRRTGVEISGNTIYF,TGTGCCAGTAGTAGACGGACAGGGGTTGAGATCTCTGGAAACACCATATATTTT
.,TRBV5-6,TRBJ2-3,.,CASSKYDGLDTQYF,TGTGCCAGCAGCAAGTACGACGGACTAGATACGCAGTATTTT
.,TRBV28,TRBJ2-1,.,CASIGGRNEQFF,TGTGCCAGCATCGGGGGGCGTAATGAGCAGTTCTTC
.,TRBV30,TRBJ2-1,.,CAWSGLDGQFF,TGTGCCTGGAGTGGACTAGACGGCCAGTTCTTC
.,TRBV6-5,TRBJ1-3,.,CASSSRLSSGNTIYF,TGTGCCAGCAGTTCCAGATTGTCCTCTGGAAACACCATATATTTT
TRBD1,TRBV6-5,TRBJ1-1,.,CASSPGDRVVEAFF,TGTGCCAGCAGTCCAGGGGACAGGGTGGTGGAAGCTTTCTTT
TRBD2,TRBV24-1,TRBJ2-1,.,CATSGLAGDLSYNEQFF,TGTGCCACCAGTGGGCTAGCGGGAGACCTCTCCTACAATGAGCAGTTCTTC
.,TRBV15,TRBJ2-1,.,CATRADPRNEQFF,TGTGCCACCAGAGCGGACCCCCGCAATGAGCAGTTCTTC
TRBD1,TRBV9,TRBJ1-1,.,CASSADRGLGNTEAFF,TGTGCCAGCAGCGCGGACAGGGGGCTAGGGAACACTGAAGCTTTCTTT
TRBD2,TRBV9,TRBJ2-2,.,CASSKREAGELFF,TGTGCCAGCAGCAAACGGGAGGCCGGGGAGCTGTTTTTT
TRBD2,TRBV28,TRBJ2-2,.,CASRTSGEHRELFF,TGTGCCAGCAGGACTAGCGGGGAACACCGGGAGCTGTTTTTT
.,TRBV10-3,TRBJ1-2,.,CAISPNDYGYTF,TGTGCCATCAGCCCTAACGACTATGGCTACACCTTC
TRBD1,TRBV7-2,TRBJ2-7,few,CASGRTGGFYEQYF,TGTGCCAGCGGAAGGACAGGGGGCTTCTACGAGCAGTACTTC
.,TRBV11-1,TRBJ1-2,.,CASSHGQTNYGYTF,TGTGCCAGCAGCCATGGACAGACTAACTATGGCTACACCTTC
TRBD1,TRBV2,TRBJ2-1,.,CASSEETRQGQFF,TGTGCCAGCAGTGAAGAGACCAGACAGGGTCAGTTCTTC
.,TRBV7-7,TRBJ2-3,.,CASSLGSGRTDTQYF,TGTGCTAGCAGCTTAGGGAGCGGTCGCACAGATACGCAGTATTTT
.,TRBV28,TRBJ2-3,.,CASSPGSTDTQYF,TGTGCCAGCAGCCCAGGGAGCACAGATACGCAGTATTTT
TRBD2,TRBV4-3,TRBJ2-2,.,CASSQLAGGNTGELFF,TGCGCCAGCAGCCAGTTAGCGGGAGGGAACACCGGGGAGCTGTTTTTT
.,TRBV4-3,TRBJ1-1,.,CASTLFLVGAGNTEAFF,TGCGCCAGCACTCTCTTCTTAGTAGGGGCCGGGAACACTGAAGCTTTCTTT
.,TRBV6-1,TRBJ2-1,once,CASSEVIQGNEQFF,TGTGCCAGCAGTGAAGTTATCCAGGGGAATGAGCAGTTCTTC
.,TRBV30,TRBJ1-5,.,CAWSAPGHSNQPQHF,TGTGCCTGGAGTGCGCCTGGACACTCCAATCAGCCCCAGCATTTT
TRBD1,TRBV3-1/TRBV3-2,TRBJ2-3,.,CASSPTGGPDTQYF,TGTGCCAGCAGCCCGACAGGGGGCCCAGATACGCAGTATTTT
TRBD1,TRBV27,TRBJ2-7,.,CASSRTGGLQEQYF,TGTGCCAGCAGCCGGACAGGGGGCCTTCAAGAGCAGTACTTC
.,TRBV19,TRBJ1-1,.,CASSIQQVNTEAFF,TGTGCCAGTAGTATTCAGCAGGTTAACACTGAAGCTTTCTTT
TRBD1,TRBV5-1,TRBJ1-4,.,CASSLDPGGGNEKLFF,TGCGCCAGCAGCTTGGACCCAGGGGGAGGTAATGAAAAACTGTTTTTT
.,TRBV14,TRBJ2-7,.,CASSPTGFKSAEQYF,TGTGCCAGCAGCCCAACGGGGTTTAAGTCCGCCGAGCAGTACTTC
.,TRBV30,TRBJ2-7,.,CAWSHEEAGEQYF,TGTGCCTGGAGCCACGAAGAGGCGGGAGAGCAGTACTTC